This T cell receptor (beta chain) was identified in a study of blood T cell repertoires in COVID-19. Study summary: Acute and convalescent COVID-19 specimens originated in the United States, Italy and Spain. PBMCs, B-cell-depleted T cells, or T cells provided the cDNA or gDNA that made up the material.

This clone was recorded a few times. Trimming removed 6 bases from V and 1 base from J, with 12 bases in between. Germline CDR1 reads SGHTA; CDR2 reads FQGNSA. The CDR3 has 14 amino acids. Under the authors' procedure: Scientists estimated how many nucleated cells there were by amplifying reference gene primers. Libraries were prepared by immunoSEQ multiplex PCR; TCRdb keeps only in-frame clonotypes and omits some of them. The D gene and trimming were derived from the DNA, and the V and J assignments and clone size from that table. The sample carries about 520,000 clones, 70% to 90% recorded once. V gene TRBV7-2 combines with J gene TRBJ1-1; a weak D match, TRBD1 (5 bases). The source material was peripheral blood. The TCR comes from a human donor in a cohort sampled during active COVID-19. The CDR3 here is CASRFGGANTEAFF. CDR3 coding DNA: TGTGCCAGCAGATTCGGGGGTGCGAACACTGAAGCTTTCTTT.